The next 31 T cell receptor beta chains were all read from a single sample in a study of cytomegalovirus exposure and HLA in healthy donors (dated by TCRdb to about 2017). Libraries were prepared through the immunoSEQ multiplex PCR assay. TCRdb limited this immuneACCESS table to in-frame rearrangements with V and J called. A share of clones is missing; checked studies link under half to unresolved V genes, and the rest is unexplained. The sample has over 150,000 clones on record, 95% to 96% of them singletons. 0.89% of the sample belongs to the ten largest clones. The specimen sequenced was PBMCs. Every receptor here comes from a woman aged 18-29 years in good health and CMV-seronegative.

This sequence joins TRBV6-5 and TRBJ1-2; 7 bases are a match to TRBD1. Germline-derived CDR1 and CDR2 are MNHEY and SVGAGI. This CDR3 has 14 residues. J was trimmed by 8 bases and V by 8 bases; bases with no gene match: 14. In nucleotides, the CDR3 is TGTGCCAGCGGCTACAGGGGCACGATGTCGGGCTACACCTTC. Its protein is CASGYRGTMSGYTF.

This clone was observed a few times. An end of the junction differs from the germline gene, which may be a read error. The chain joins TRBV6-1 to TRBJ1-1; D may be TRBD1 (6 bases). The CDR3 runs to 14 residues. Germline CDR1 reads MNHNS; CDR2 reads SASEGT. CDR3 in amino acids: CASSEDRVKTEAFF. The DNA for the CDR3 is TGTGCCAGCAGTGAAGACAGGGTGAAGACTGAAGCTTTCTTT.

J is TRBJ2-5 and V is TRBV5-6, with 8 positions matching TRBD2. After removal of 0 bases from V and 2 bases from J, the junction contained 9 bases not matched to a gene. From germline, CDR1 is SGHDT and CDR2 YYEEEE. This CDR3 comprises 17 residues. CDR3 sequence reads: CASSLGGLAPHQETQYF. DNA of the CDR3: TGTGCCAGCAGCTTGGGAGGACTAGCCCCCCATCAAGAGACCCAGTACTTC.

The V and J genes are TRBV6-5 and TRBJ2-1; 10 nucleotides align to TRBD2. CDR3 size: 14 residues. CDR1 and CDR2 (germline): MNHEY, SVGAGI. V shed 7 bases and J 9 bases; nucleotides not matched to a gene: 9. The CDR3 loop reads CASTKTLAGAEQFF. The DNA for the CDR3 is TGTGCCAGCACCAAGACGCTAGCGGGGGCTGAGCAGTTCTTC.

V usage is TRBV6-6 and J usage is TRBJ1-2; 9 bases match TRBD1. Germline CDR1 and CDR2: MNHNY and SVGAGI (reference sequence). Trimming at V came to 2 bases and at J to 3 bases, leaving 7 bases not matched to a gene. This CDR3 contains 16 residues. Written as DNA, the CDR3 is TGTGCCAGCAGTTACCCACCCGGGACAGGGTACTATGGCTACACCTTC. Encoded protein: CASSYPPGTGYYGYTF.

The chain is built from TRBV19 and TRBJ1-5; the D gene is possibly TRBD1 (5 bases). V lost 3 bases, J lost 5 bases, and 8 bases lay in between. CDR3 size: 13 residues. Germline loops: CDR1 LNHDA, CDR2 SQIVND (reference sequence). The chain's CDR3 is CASSIQGYQPQHF. CDR3 in DNA: TGTGCCAGTAGTATTCAGGGTTATCAGCCCCAGCATTTT.

The rearrangement joins TRBV7-9 to TRBJ2-1; 10 nucleotides agree with TRBD2. Germline assignment: CDR1 SEHNR and CDR2 FQNEAQ (reference sequence). The length of the CDR3 is 17 residues. Trimming removed 1 base from V and 0 bases from J; junction bases left unmatched: 3. CDR3 nucleotides: TGTGCCAGCAGCTTAGAGGCTAGCGGGGGCTCCTACAATGAGCAGTTCTTC. This translates into CASSLEASGGSYNEQFF.

The J gene is TRBJ1-1, the V gene TRBV19; the D gene is possibly TRBD1 (5 bases). Germline loops: CDR1 LNHDA, CDR2 SQIVND (reference sequence). V lost 2 bases and J 5 bases, leaving 6 bases between the germline ends. CDR3 length: 12 amino acids. This CDR3 is CASSIRTTEAFF. The CDR3, as DNA: TGTGCCAGTAGTATAAGGACAACTGAAGCTTTCTTT. Full variable domain (remainder filled in from reference TRBV19 and TRBJ1-1): DGGITQSPKYLFRKEGQNVTLSCEQNLNHDAMYWYRQDPGQGLRLIYYSQIVNDFQKGDIAEGYSVSREKKESFPLTVTSAQKNPTAFYLCASSIRTTEAFFGQGTRLTVV.

The V gene is TRBV10-3, the J gene TRBJ1-3; 7 positions match TRBD1. This CDR3 has 15 amino acids. CDR1 ENHRY and CDR2 SYGVKD come from the germline V gene. V gave up 9 bases and J gave up 1 base; unmatched junction bases: 9. The CDR3 DNA sequence: TGTGCCATGTCCAGGGGGGTAATATCTGGAAACACCATATATTTT. Translation gives CAMSRGVISGNTIYF.

The V and J genes are TRBV7-2 and TRBJ2-1; D possibly corresponds to TRBD1 (5 bases). CDR3 size: 15 residues. V lost 2 bases and J 7 bases, leaving 15 bases between the germline ends. The germline V gene has CDR1 SGHTA and CDR2 FQGNSA. CDR3 nucleotide sequence: TGTGCCAGCAGCTTACCTCGGCTGGGGCAAAATGAGCAGTTCTTC. This gives the protein CASSLPRLGQNEQFF.

This clone was seen once. The gene calls are TRBV15 and TRBJ2-7, with D possibly being TRBD2 (6 bases). The CDR3 consists of 15 residues. V lost 6 bases and J 0 bases, leaving 15 bases between the germline ends. CDR1 is LNHNV and CDR2 is YYDKDF in the germline V gene (reference sequence). The CDR3 sequence: CATRNSGPGSYEQYF. The CDR3 region has the DNA TGTGCCACCAGGAATAGCGGTCCGGGCTCCTACGAGCAGTACTTC.

The V gene is TRBV7-6, the J gene TRBJ2-2; 11 bases agree with TRBD2. Losses at the gene ends were 5 bases for V and 0 bases for J; bases not matched to a gene: 8. The CDR3 runs 18 residues. Germline-derived CDR1 and CDR2 are SGHVS and FNYEAQ. In DNA form, the CDR3 reads TGTGCCAGCAGCGTGTTACTAGCGGGGGCCACGAACACCGGGGAGCTGTTTTTT. Encoded protein: CASSVLLAGATNTGELFF. The full variable domain, rest sourced from reference TRBV7-6 and TRBJ2-2, is GAGVSQSPRYKVTKRGQDVALRCDPISGHVSLYWYRQALGQGPEFLTYFNYEAQQDKSGLPNDRFSAERPEGSISTLTIQRTEQRDSAMYRCASSVLLAGATNTGELFFGEGSRLTVL.

This clone occurred once. The chain recombines TRBV5-1 with TRBJ2-2, with D perhaps TRBD1 (5 bases). V was cut by 7 bases and J by 0 bases, with 7 bases left in between. The germline V gene has CDR1 SGHRS and CDR2 YFSETQ. The CDR3 length is 13 residues. The CDR3 reads CASRQSNTGELFF. The CDR3 region has the DNA TGCGCCAGCCGACAGTCGAACACCGGGGAGCTGTTTTTT.

The J gene is TRBJ2-7, the V gene TRBV10-2, with 7 bases matching TRBD2. Germline assignment: CDR1 WSHSY and CDR2 SAAADI. The CDR3 sequence is 15 residues long. V trimming: 3 bases; J trimming: 6 bases; junction bases outside the gene matches: 11. CDR3 in amino acids: CASSDIRGDGGEQYF. CDR3 sequence (DNA): TGCGCCAGCAGTGATATTCGGGGGGACGGAGGCGAGCAGTACTTC.

The gene calls are TRBV2 and TRBJ1-6, with D possibly matching TRBD1 (6 bases). Trimming took 4 bases from V and 8 from J, leaving 18 bases between them. Germline V gene data show CDR1 as SNHLY and CDR2 as FYNNEI. The CDR3 runs to 16 residues. CDR3 sequence: CASSARGGVLDSPLHF. The CDR3 bases are TGTGCCAGCAGTGCCCGAGGGGGGGTATTGGATTCACCCCTCCACTTT.

The V and J genes are TRBV27 and TRBJ2-5; 7 bases map to TRBD2. The V gene end was trimmed by 6 bases and the J gene end by 2 bases; junction bases not matched to a gene: 9. CDR3 size: 15 residues. Germline assignment: CDR1 MNHEY and CDR2 SMNVEV (reference sequence). CDR3 nucleotides: TGTGCCAGCAGCTCCCCCGGGACTACACAAGAGACCCAGTACTTC. This sequence encodes CASSSPGTTQETQYF.

The V call is TRBV2, the J call TRBJ1-1; D is unresolved. Germline loops: CDR1 SNHLY, CDR2 FYNNEI. Trimming shortened V by 1 base and J by 1 base, and 7 bases separated the two germline ends. The CDR3 covers 14 residues. The CDR3 DNA reads as TGTGCCAGCAGTGAAGTGGCAGGGAACACTGAAGCTTTCTTT. Translating gives CASSEVAGNTEAFF.

This sequence joins TRBV23-1 and TRBJ2-7, with 11 nucleotides matching TRBD2. TRBV23-1 has ORF status, its function being uncertain. The CDR3 has 18 amino acids. The junction had 11 bases not matched to a gene; V was cut back by 2 bases and J by 2 bases. The DNA of the CDR3 is TGCGCCAGCAGTCAACTCCCCCTAGCGGGGGGCCCCACCTACGAGCAGTACTTC. Amino acid sequence: CASSQLPLAGGPTYEQYF.

The chain links TRBV6-5 to TRBJ1-1; 7 bases fit TRBD1. J was trimmed by 5 bases and V by 4 bases; bases with no gene match: 10. The CDR3 length is 15 residues. The V gene's germline CDR1 is MNHEY and CDR2 SVGAGI. The CDR3 DNA reads TGTGCCAGCAGTTCCCGACAGGGCGGGGGGACTGAAGCTTTCTTT. Residues: CASSSRQGGGTEAFF.

J is TRBJ1-2 and V is TRBV4-1, with 8 bases lining up with TRBD1. This CDR3 comprises 16 residues. The germline V gene has CDR1 MGHRA and CDR2 YSYEKL. The V and J ends lost 0 bases and 2 bases, in that order; junction bases with no gene match: 5. CDR3 region: CASSQDGTGTNYGYTF. CDR3 bases: TGCGCCAGCAGCCAAGATGGGACAGGCACCAACTATGGCTACACCTTC.

V usage is TRBV5-1 and J usage is TRBJ1-1; 7 nucleotides match TRBD1. The CDR3 has 12 residues. CDR1 is SGHRS, CDR2 YFSETQ, per germline. V trimming: 3 bases; J trimming: 8 bases; junction bases outside the gene matches: 4. The CDR3 DNA follows: TGCGCCAGCAGCTCACAGGGGATGGAAGCTTTCTTT. As protein: CASSSQGMEAFF.

The V gene is TRBV19, the J gene TRBJ1-6, with D maybe TRBD1 (6 bases). This CDR3 has 12 amino acids. CDR1 and CDR2 (germline): LNHDA, SQIVND (reference sequence). V lost 6 bases and J 7 bases, leaving 7 bases between the germline ends. The CDR3 nucleotides are TGTGCCAGTAGCACAGGGAATTCACCCCTCCACTTT. Translating it yields CASSTGNSPLHF.

This rearrangement joins TRBV5-1 to TRBJ2-7; the D is unclear. CDR3 length equals 15 residues. Trimming pared 0 bases from V and 4 bases from J, leaving 14 bases between. Germline V gene sequence: CDR1 SGHRS, CDR2 YFSETQ. For the CDR3, the DNA is TGCGCCAGCAGCTTGGCCGAATTTAGTAGTTACGAGCAGTACTTC. Translated, it gives CASSLAEFSSYEQYF.

This rearrangement joins TRBV7-2 to TRBJ1-4; a possible D gene is TRBD1 (6 bases). CDR1 is SGHTA, CDR2 FQGNSA, per germline. Trimming removed 1 base from V and 4 bases from J, with 16 bases in between. The CDR3 is made up of 17 amino acids. CDR3 in DNA: TGTGCCAGCAGCTTAGTGCCAGGGGCCTCTTTTAATGAAAAACTGTTTTTT. It translates to CASSLVPGASFNEKLFF. The full variable domain, with the rest looked up from reference TRBV7-2 and TRBJ1-4, is GAGVSQSPSNKVTEKGKDVELRCDPISGHTALYWYRQSLGQGLEFLIYFQGNSAPDKSGLPSDRFSAERTGGSVSTLTIQRTQQEDSAVYLCASSLVPGASFNEKLFFGSGTQLSVL.

The genes are TRBV29-1 and TRBJ1-6; no clear D gene. V lost 5 bases, J lost 9 bases, and 11 bases lay in between. Germline V gene data show CDR1 as SQVTM and CDR2 as ANQGSEA. This CDR3 contains 12 residues. CDR3 sequence (DNA): TGCAGCGTTTCTGTGGGGAGTTCACCCCTCCACTTT. Encoded protein: CSVSVGSSPLHF. The full variable domain, its missing parts supplied by reference TRBV29-1 and TRBJ1-6, is SAVISQKPSRDICQRGTSLTIQCQVDSQVTMMFWYRQQPGQSLTLIATANQGSEATYESGFVIDKFPISRPNLTFSTLTVSNMSPEDSSIYLCSVSVGSSPLHFGNGTRLTVT.

In DNA form, the CDR3 reads TGTGCCAGCAGCTTAGCAGGGGCTCAGGGCTACACCTTC. This gives the protein CASSLAGAQGYTF. The rearrangement uses TRBV7-9 and TRBJ1-2; D is possibly TRBD1 (5 bases). Trimming took 0 bases from V and 8 from J, leaving 10 bases between them. There are 13 residues in the CDR3. CDR1 is SEHNR, CDR2 FQNEAQ, per germline (reference sequence).

This clone was seen just once. V is TRBV5-1 and J is TRBJ2-1, with TRBD2 matching over 10 bases. In germline, CDR1 is SGHRS, CDR2 YFSETQ. The CDR3 contains 15 residues. Trimming at V came to 0 bases and at J to 7 bases, leaving 4 bases not matched to a gene. As DNA, the CDR3 is TGCGCCAGCAGCTTGGGAGCGGGGGGGCTTAATGAGCAGTTCTTC. Translation gives CASSLGAGGLNEQFF.

The chain links TRBV7-9 to TRBJ2-5; D perhaps matches TRBD1 (6 bases). Germline V gene data show CDR1 as SEHNR and CDR2 as FQNEAQ (reference sequence). CDR3 size: 14 residues. Trimming shortened V by 6 bases and J by 4 bases, and 15 bases separated the two germline ends. As DNA, the CDR3 is TGTGCCAGCAGGTTCGTTGGGGGCACAGAGACCCAGTACTTC. Protein product: CASRFVGGTETQYF.

The CDR3 loop reads CATIYEQYF. The CDR3 region has the DNA TGTGCCACCATCTACGAGCAGTACTTC. This chain connects TRBV25-1 to TRBJ2-7; the D is unclear. Trimming stripped 10 bases from V and 3 bases from J, with 4 bases between. Germline loops: CDR1 MGHDK, CDR2 SYGVNS. This CDR3 region has 9 residues.

The chain links TRBV27 to TRBJ2-7; maybe TRBD2 (5 bases). Between the trimmed V and J ends, which lost 5 bases and 1 base, there was a span of 15 bases. In germline, CDR1 is MNHEY, CDR2 SMNVEV (reference sequence). The CDR3 consists of 15 residues. CDR3 DNA sequence: TGTGCCAGCAGTCCAGGACTTTTGGCTTCCTACGAGCAGTACTTC. It translates to CASSPGLLASYEQYF.

The rearrangement links TRBV11-1 to TRBJ2-7; D not certain. The CDR3 extends over 13 amino acids. Trimming stripped 2 bases from V and 5 bases from J, with 10 bases between. CDR1 and CDR2 (germline): SGHAT, FQDESV (reference sequence). The CDR3 sequence is CASSLYGFDEQYF. The CDR3, as DNA: TGTGCCAGCAGCTTATACGGGTTCGACGAGCAGTACTTC. Full variable domain (outside the CDR3, taken from reference TRBV11-1 and TRBJ2-7): EAEVAQSPRYKITEKSQAVAFWCDPISGHATLYWYRQILGQGPELLVQFQDESVVDDSQLPKDRFSAERLKGVDSTLKIQPAELGDSAMYLCASSLYGFDEQYFGPGTRLTVT.